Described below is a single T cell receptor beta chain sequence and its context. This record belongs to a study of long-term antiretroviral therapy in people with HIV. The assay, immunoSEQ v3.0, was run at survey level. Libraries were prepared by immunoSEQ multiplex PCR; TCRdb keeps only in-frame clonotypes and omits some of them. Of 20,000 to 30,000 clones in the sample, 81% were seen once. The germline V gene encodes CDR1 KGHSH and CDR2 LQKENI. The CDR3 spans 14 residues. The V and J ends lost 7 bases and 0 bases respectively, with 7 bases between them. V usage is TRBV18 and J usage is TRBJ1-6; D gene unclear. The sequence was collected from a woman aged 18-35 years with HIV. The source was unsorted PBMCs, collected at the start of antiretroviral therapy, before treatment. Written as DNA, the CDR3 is TGTGCCAGCTGCAGAACCTCCTATAATTCACCCCTCCACTTT. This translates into CASCRTSYNSPLHF.